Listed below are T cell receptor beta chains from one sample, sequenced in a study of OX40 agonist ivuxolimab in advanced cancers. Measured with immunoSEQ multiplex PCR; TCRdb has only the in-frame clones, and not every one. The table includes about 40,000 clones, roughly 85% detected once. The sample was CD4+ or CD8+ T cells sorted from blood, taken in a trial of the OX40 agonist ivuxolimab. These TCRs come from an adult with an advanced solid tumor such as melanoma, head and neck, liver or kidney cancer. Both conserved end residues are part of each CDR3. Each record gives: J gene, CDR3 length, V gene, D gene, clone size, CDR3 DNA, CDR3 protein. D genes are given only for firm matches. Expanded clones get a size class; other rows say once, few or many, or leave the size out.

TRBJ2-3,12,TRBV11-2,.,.,TGTGCCAGCAGCCCTGTCACAGATACGCAGTATTTT,CASSPVTDTQYF
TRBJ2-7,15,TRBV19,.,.,TGTGCCAGTAGTATAAGTTTACAGGTCTCCTACGAGCAGTACTTC,CASSISLQVSYEQYF
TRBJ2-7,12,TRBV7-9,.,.,TGTGCCAGCAGCTTTAGGGCAGGGGAGCAGTACTTC,CASSFRAGEQYF
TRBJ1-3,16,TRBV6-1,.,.,TGTGCCAGCAGTGAAGACCCCGTGTTCTCTGGAAACACCATATATTTT,CASSEDPVFSGNTIYF
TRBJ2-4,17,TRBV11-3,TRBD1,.,TGTGCCAGCAGCCCTAGTGGCGTAGAAGGGACAGGGGCCATTCAGTACTTC,CASSPSGVEGTGAIQYF
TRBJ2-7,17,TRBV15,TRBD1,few,TGTGCCACCAGCAGAGAGGATGGGGACAGGGGTGTGTACGAGCAGTACTTC,CATSREDGDRGVYEQYF
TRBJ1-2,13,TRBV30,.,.,TGTGCCTGGAGTGTCGTGCAGCCCTATGGCTACACCTTC,CAWSVVQPYGYTF
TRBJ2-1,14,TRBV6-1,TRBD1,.,TGTGCCAGCAGTGAAGGGACAGGGGGCAATGAGCAGTTCTTC,CASSEGTGGNEQFF
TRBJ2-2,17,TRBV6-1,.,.,TGTGCCAGCAGTGAATTCTACTGGTTCGCGAACACCGGGGAGCTGTTTTTT,CASSEFYWFANTGELFF
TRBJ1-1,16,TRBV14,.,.,TGTGCCAGCAGCCCCCCGGTCTCCTTCATGAACACTGAAGCTTTCTTT,CASSPPVSFMNTEAFF
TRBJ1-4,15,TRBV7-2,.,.,TGTGCCAGCAGCGCCCGACCCGGCGGGGATGAAAAACTGTTTTTT,CASSARPGGDEKLFF
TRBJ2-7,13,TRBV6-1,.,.,TGTGCCAGCAGTGAACGCCTAGCCTACGAGCAGTACTTC,CASSERLAYEQYF